Following are 11 T cell receptor beta chains from one sample sequenced in a study of patients and donors after allogeneic stem cell transplantation. Each CDR3 protein gets one entry after TCRdb re-called the RT-PCR reads with MiXCR. The sample holds 800,000 to 1,000,000 distinct CDR3 sequences, around 17% seen once. Source material: blood, either unsorted or a sorted T cell fraction (not recorded which). These receptors originate from a human donor who was either an allogeneic HSCT recipient or a stem cell or donor lymphocyte infusion donor (not recorded which). It is not recorded whose cells these are; they may come from a transplant donor.

The gene calls are TRBV29-1 and TRBJ2-5; the match to TRBD2 covers 7 bases. Germline values: CDR1 SQVTM, CDR2 ANQGSEA. This CDR3 has 13 amino acids. Trimming cost V 6 bases and J 2 bases; bases outside gene matches: 6. As DNA, the CDR3 is TGCAGCGTCGCGGGAGTGGGACAAGAGACCCAGTACTTC. Protein: CSVAGVGQETQYF.

V gene TRBV7-2 combines with J gene TRBJ1-3; unclear D gene. Trimming removed 5 bases at V and 0 bases at J, with 14 bases between. Germline CDR1 is SGHTA and CDR2 is FQGNSA. The CDR3 spans 16 residues. CDR3 DNA sequence: TGTGCCAGCAGCCCAACCTGGGCCCCCTCTGGAAACACCATATATTTT. This sequence encodes CASSPTWAPSGNTIYF.

This clonotype has ten or more counts. The chain links TRBV12-3 or TRBV12-4 to TRBJ1-6, with D possibly TRBD1 on 6 matching bases. The V end was cut by 0 bases, the J end by 9 bases, with 9 bases between. The CDR3 extends over 14 amino acids. The CDR3 sequence: CASSLARGGSPLHF. The CDR3 region has the DNA TGTGCCAGCAGTTTAGCCAGGGGAGGTTCACCCCTCCACTTT.

This clonotype has only a few counts. This chain connects TRBV5-6 to TRBJ2-2; TRBD2 might be the D (5 bases). Germline CDR1 is SGHDT and CDR2 is YYEEEE. V was clipped by 2 bases and J by 3 bases, with 14 bases between them. CDR3 length: 16 amino acids. Here the CDR3 reads CASSLDERPYTGELFF. CDR3 coding DNA: TGTGCCAGCAGCTTAGACGAGCGGCCGTACACCGGGGAGCTGTTTTTT.

This sequence joins TRBV20-1 and TRBJ2-1; D unclear. Trimming shortened V by 1 base and J by 9 bases, and 13 bases separated the two germline ends. The CDR3 has 13 amino acids. Germline CDR1 is DFQATT and CDR2 is SNEGSKA (reference sequence). The CDR3 nucleotides read TGCAGTGCTAGAGCCCCTAAGTTTATTGAGCAGTTCTTC. Its protein is CSARAPKFIEQFF.

This clonotype was seen just once. The V and J genes are TRBV19 and TRBJ2-6; tentatively, D is TRBD1 (7 bases). V lost 6 bases and J 4 bases, leaving 13 bases between the germline ends. This CDR3 spans 15 amino acids. CDR1 and CDR2 (germline): LNHDA, SQIVND (reference sequence). CDR3 coding DNA: TGTGCCAGTAGGGAGGGGGCGCTCGGGGCCAACGTCCTGACTTTC. Translating it yields CASREGALGANVLTF.

The J gene is TRBJ2-7, the V gene TRBV24-1; 8 bases are a match to TRBD2. CDR1 KGHDR and CDR2 SFDVKD come from the germline V gene. V lost 5 bases, J lost 3 bases, and 2 bases stayed unmatched. The CDR3 extends over 13 amino acids. The CDR3 DNA is TGTGCCACCAGTGTCCGGGGGGGCTACGAGCAGTACTTC. The encoded protein is CATSVRGGYEQYF.

This chain links TRBV6-2 or TRBV6-3 with TRBJ2-2, with D possibly matching TRBD1 (5 bases). CDR1 and CDR2 (germline): MNHEY, SVGEGT. Between the trimmed V and J ends, which lost 11 bases and 1 base, there was a span of 11 bases. The CDR3 contains 13 residues. CDR3 in amino acids: CAGEGQNTGELFF. The CDR3 bases are TGTGCCGGGGAAGGACAGAACACCGGGGAGCTGTTTTTT.

The chain carries TRBV20-1 and TRBJ1-6; D may be TRBD1 (5 bases). The CDR3 extends over 16 amino acids. Germline assignment: CDR1 DFQATT and CDR2 SNEGSKA (reference sequence). The ends were cut back, 3 bases at V and 3 bases at J, with 15 bases in the middle. In nucleotides, the CDR3 is TGCAGTGCTAGGGATTCTATGAGGGGCTATAATTCACCCCTCCACTTT. Translation: CSARDSMRGYNSPLHF.

This clonotype was seen only a few times. This CDR3 is CASSRQRGETDTQYF. The CDR3 DNA follows: TGTGCCAGCAGCCGACAGCGGGGGGAAACAGATACGCAGTATTTT. V usage is TRBV7-9 and J usage is TRBJ2-3; TRBD2 matches at 9 bases. This CDR3 spans 15 amino acids. V lost 5 bases to trimming and J lost 3 bases; unmatched junction nucleotides: 6. Germline CDR1 and CDR2: SEHNR and FQNEAQ (reference sequence).

V gene TRBV4-1 combines with J gene TRBJ2-7; 10 positions match TRBD2. Germline V gene lookup returns CDR1 MGHRA and CDR2 YSYEKL. CDR3 length: 15 residues. Trimming cost V 2 bases and J 7 bases; bases outside gene matches: 8. Here the CDR3 reads CASSQLAGGMGEQYF. The CDR3 DNA sequence: TGCGCCAGCAGCCAATTAGCGGGAGGAATGGGAGAGCAGTACTTC.